This T cell receptor beta chain was sequenced for a study of blood T cell repertoires in COVID-19. Study-wide context: The United States, Italy and Spain provided the acute and convalescent COVID-19 samples. Nucleic acid was either cDNA or gDNA, and it came from T cells, B-cell-depleted T cells, or PBMCs.

The CDR3 loop spans 14 amino acids. Germline-derived CDR1 and CDR2 are SQVTM and ANQGSEA. V was clipped by 6 bases and J by 6 bases; unmatched bases: 9. In the source study's methods: Estimation of nucleated cell counts was performed using reference gene primer amplification. Clones were read by immunoSEQ multiplex PCR, and TCRdb kept only the in-frame ones, dropping some. V, J and clone size are those of that table, while D and trimming were read from the DNA. In the table there are 70,000 or so clones, about 89% of which are singletons. This clone has just one count. Input material: peripheral blood. This chain joins TRBV29-1 and TRBJ1-5, with 9 nucleotides matching TRBD1. The source of this sequence is a man between 60 and 75 years old with acute or convalescent COVID-19. The CDR3 sequence is CSVSEQGAIQPQHF. In DNA form, the CDR3 reads TGCAGCGTCTCCGAACAGGGGGCTATTCAGCCCCAGCATTTT.